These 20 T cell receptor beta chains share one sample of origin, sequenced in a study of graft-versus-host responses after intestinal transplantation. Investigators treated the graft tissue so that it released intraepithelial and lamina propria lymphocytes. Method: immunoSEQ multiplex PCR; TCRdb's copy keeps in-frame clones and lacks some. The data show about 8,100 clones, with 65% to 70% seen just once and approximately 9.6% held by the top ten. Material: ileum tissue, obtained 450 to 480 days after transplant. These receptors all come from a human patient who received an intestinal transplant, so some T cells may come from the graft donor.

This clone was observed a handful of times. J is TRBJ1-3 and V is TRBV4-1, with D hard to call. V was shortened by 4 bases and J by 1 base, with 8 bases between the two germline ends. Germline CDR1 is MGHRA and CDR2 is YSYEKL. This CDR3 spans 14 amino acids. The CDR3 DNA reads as TGCGCCAGCAGCCCACCAGGTTCTGGAAACACCATATATTTT. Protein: CASSPPGSGNTIYF.

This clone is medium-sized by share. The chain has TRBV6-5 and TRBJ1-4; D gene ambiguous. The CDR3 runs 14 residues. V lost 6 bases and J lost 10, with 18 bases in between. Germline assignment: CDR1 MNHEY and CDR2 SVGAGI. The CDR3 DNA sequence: TGTGCCAGCAGCAAGACTAACTCCTCACCAAAACTGTTTTTT. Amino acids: CASSKTNSSPKLFF.

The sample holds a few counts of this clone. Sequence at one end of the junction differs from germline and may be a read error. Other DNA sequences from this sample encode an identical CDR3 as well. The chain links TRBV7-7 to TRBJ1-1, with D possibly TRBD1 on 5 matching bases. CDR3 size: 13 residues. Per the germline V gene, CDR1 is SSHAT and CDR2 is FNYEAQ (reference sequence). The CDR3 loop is CASSFDRDTEAFF. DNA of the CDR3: TGTGCTAGCAGCTTTGACAGAGACACTGAAGCTTTCTTT. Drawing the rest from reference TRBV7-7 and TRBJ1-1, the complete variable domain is GAGVSQSPRYKVTKRGQDVTLRCDPISSHATLYWYQQALGQGPEFLTYFNYEAQPDKSGLPSDRFSAERPEGSISTLTIQRTEQRDSAMYRCASSFDRDTEAFFGQGTRLTVV.

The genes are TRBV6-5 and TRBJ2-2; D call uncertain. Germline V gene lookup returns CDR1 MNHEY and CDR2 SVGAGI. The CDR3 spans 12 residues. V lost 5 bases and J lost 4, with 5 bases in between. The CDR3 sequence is CASSHTTGELFF. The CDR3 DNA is TGTGCCAGCAGTCACACCACCGGGGAGCTGTTTTTT.

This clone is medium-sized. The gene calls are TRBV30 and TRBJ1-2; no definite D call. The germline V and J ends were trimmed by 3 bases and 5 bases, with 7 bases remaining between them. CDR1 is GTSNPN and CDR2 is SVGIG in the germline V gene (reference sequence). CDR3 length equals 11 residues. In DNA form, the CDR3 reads TGTGCCTGGAGGGGTGTGTATGGCTACACCTTC. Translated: CAWRGVYGYTF.

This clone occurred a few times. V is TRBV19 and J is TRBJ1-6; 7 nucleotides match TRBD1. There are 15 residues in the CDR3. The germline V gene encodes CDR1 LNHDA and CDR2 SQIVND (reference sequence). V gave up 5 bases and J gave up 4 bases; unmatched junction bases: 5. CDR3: CASSVSTGYNSPLHF. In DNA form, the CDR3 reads TGTGCCAGTAGTGTGTCGACAGGGTATAATTCACCCCTCCACTTT.

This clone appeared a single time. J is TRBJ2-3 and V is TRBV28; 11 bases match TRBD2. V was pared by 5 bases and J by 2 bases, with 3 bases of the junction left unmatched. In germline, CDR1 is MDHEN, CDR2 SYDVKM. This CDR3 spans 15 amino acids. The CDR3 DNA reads TGTGCCAGCAGTCCACTAGCGGGGGCCACAGATACGCAGTATTTT. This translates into CASSPLAGATDTQYF. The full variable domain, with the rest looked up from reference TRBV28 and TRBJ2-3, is DVKVTQSSRYLVKRTGEKVFLECVQDMDHENMFWYRQDPGLGLRLIYFSYDVKMKEKGDIPEGYSVSREKKERFSLILESASTNQTSMYLCASSPLAGATDTQYFGPGTRLTVL.

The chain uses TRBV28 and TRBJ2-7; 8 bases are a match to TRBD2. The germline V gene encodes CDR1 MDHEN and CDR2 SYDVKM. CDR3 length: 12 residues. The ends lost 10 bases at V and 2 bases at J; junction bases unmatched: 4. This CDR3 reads CATGGAPYEQYV. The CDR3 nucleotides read TGTGCCACCGGGGGGGCCCCCTACGAGCAGTACGTC.

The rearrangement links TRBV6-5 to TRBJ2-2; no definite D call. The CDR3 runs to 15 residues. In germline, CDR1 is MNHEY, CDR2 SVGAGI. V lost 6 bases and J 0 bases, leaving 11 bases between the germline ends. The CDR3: CASSQLLSNTGELFF. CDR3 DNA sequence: TGTGCCAGCAGCCAACTCCTATCGAACACCGGGGAGCTGTTTTTT.

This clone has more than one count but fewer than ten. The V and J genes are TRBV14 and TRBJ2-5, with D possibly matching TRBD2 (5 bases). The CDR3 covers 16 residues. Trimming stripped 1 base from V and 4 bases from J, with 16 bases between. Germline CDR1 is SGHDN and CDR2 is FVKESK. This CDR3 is CASSQVLARGRETQYF. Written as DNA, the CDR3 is TGTGCCAGCAGCCAAGTCCTGGCCCGGGGTCGAGAGACCCAGTACTTC. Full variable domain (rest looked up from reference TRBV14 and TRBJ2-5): EAGVTQFPSHSVIEKGQTVTLRCDPISGHDNLYWYRRVMGKEIKFLLHFVKESKQDESGMPNNRFLAERTGGTYSTLKVQPAELEDSGVYFCASSQVLARGRETQYFGPGTRLLVL.

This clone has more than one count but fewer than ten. This CDR3 is CASERSGYPNYGYTF. CDR3 nucleotide sequence: TGTGCCAGCGAGAGGAGCGGCTACCCGAACTATGGCTACACCTTC. This chain joins TRBV7-9 and TRBJ1-2; D unclear. V shed 8 bases and J shed 2 bases, with 18 bases lying between them. CDR3 length equals 15 residues. CDR1 and CDR2 from the germline V gene are SEHNR and FQNEAQ (reference sequence). The full variable domain, rest sourced from reference TRBV7-9 and TRBJ1-2, is DTGVSQNPRHKITKRGQNVTFRCDPISEHNRLYWYRQTLGQGPEFLTYFQNEAQLEKSRLLSDRFSAERPKGSFSTLEIQRTEQGDSAMYLCASERSGYPNYGYTFGSGTRLTVV.

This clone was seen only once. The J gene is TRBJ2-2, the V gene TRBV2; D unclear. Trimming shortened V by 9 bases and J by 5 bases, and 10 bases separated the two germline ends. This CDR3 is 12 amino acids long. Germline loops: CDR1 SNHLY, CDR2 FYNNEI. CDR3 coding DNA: TGTGCCAGGCGAGCTAGGACCGGGGAGCTGTTTTTT. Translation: CARRARTGELFF.

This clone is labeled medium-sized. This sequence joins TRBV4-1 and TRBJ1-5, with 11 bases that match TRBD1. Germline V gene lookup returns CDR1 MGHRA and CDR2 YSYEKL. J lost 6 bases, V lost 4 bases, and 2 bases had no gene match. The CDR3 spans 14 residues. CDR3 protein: CASSPDRGLQPQHF. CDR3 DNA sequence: TGCGCCAGCAGCCCGGACAGGGGGCTTCAGCCCCAGCATTTT.

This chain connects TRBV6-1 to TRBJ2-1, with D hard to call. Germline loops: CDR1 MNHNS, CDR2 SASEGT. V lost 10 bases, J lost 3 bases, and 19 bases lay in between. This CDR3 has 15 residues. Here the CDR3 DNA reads TGTGCCACCACTGCACGTGGGCCAAGCTACAATGAGCAGTTCTTC. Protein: CATTARGPSYNEQFF.

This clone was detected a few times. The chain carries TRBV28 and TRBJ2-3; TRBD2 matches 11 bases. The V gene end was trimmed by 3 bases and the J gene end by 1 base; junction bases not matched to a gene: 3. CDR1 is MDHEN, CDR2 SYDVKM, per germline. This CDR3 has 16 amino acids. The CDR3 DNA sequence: TGTGCCAGCAGTTTTTTGACTAGCGGGGGCACAGATACGCAGTATTTT. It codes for CASSFLTSGGTDTQYF.

CDR3 nucleotide sequence: TGTGCCACCAGCAGAGATGGAGCCAGTAAGGCAGATACGCAGTATTTT. Translated, it gives CATSRDGASKADTQYF. The chain combines TRBV15 with TRBJ2-3; the D is unclear. Germline V gene data show CDR1 as LNHNV and CDR2 as YYDKDF (reference sequence). The CDR3 spans 16 residues. The V gene lost 0 bases and the J gene lost 4 bases, with 14 bases spanning the gap.

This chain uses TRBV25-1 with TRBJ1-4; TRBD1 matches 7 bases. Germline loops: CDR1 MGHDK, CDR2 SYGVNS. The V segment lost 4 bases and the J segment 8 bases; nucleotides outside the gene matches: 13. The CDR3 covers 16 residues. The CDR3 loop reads CASSANYRDSDEKLFF. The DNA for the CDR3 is TGTGCCAGCAGTGCGAACTACCGGGACAGCGACGAAAAACTGTTTTTT. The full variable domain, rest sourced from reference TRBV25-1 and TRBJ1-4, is EADIYQTPRYLVIGTGKKITLECSQTMGHDKMYWYQQDPGMELHLIHYSYGVNSTEKGDLSSESTVSRIRTEHFPLTLESARPSHTSQYLCASSANYRDSDEKLFFGSGTQLSVL.

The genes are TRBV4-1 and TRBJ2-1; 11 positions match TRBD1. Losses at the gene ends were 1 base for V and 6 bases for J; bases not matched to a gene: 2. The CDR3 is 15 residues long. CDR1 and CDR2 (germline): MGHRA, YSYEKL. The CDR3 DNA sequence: TGCGCCAGCAGCCAAGCCGGGACAGGGGGCAATGAGCAGTTCTTC. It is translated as CASSQAGTGGNEQFF.

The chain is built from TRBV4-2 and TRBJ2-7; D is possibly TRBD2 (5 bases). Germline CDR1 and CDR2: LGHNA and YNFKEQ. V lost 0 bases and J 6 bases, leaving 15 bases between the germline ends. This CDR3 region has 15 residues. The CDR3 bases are TGTGCCAGCAGCCAAGATGACGGACTCCCAAGCGAGCAGTACTTC. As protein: CASSQDDGLPSEQYF.

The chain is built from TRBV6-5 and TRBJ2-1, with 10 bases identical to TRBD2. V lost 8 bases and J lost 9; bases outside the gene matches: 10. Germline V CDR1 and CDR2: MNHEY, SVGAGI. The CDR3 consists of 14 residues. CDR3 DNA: TGTGCCAGCCTTAGGCTAGCGGGAGTGGGTGAGCAGTTCTTC. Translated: CASLRLAGVGEQFF.